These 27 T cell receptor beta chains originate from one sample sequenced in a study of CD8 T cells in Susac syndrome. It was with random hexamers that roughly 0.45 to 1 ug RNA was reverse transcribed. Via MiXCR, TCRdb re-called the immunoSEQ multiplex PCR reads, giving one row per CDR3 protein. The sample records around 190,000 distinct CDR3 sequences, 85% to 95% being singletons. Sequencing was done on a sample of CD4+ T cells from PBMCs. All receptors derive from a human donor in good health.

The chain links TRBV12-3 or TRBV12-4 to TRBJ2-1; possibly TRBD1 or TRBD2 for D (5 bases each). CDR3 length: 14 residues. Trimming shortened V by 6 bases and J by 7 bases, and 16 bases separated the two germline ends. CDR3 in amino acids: CASRPGPPDNEQFF. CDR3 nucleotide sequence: TGTGCCAGCAGGCCGGGACCTCCTGATAATGAGCAGTTCTTC.

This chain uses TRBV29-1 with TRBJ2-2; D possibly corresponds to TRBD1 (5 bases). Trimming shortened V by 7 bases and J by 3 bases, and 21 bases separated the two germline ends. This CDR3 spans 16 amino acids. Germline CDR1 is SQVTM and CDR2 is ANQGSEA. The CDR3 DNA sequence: TGCAGCGCCCGACAGATAACCCCTTCCCACACCGGGGAGCTGTTTTTT. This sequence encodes CSARQITPSHTGELFF.

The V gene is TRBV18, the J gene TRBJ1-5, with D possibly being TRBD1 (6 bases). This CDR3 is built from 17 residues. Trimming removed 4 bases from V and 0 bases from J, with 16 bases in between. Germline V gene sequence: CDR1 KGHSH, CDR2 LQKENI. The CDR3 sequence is CASSQLGGWDSNQPQHF. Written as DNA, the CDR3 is TGTGCCAGCTCACAACTCGGGGGCTGGGATAGCAATCAGCCCCAGCATTTT.

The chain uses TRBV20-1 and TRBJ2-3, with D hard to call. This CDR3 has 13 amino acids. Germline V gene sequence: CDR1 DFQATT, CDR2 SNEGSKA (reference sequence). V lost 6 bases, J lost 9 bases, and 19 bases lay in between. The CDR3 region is CSAASPSLPTQYF. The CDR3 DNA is TGCAGTGCCGCTTCCCCCAGCTTACCCACGCAGTATTTT.

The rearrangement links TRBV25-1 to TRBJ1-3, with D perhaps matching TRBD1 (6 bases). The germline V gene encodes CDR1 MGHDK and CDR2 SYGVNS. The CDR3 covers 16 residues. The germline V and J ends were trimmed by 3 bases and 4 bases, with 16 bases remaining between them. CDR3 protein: CASSESAGATGNTIYF. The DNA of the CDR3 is TGTGCCAGCAGTGAGTCGGCAGGGGCGACCGGAAACACCATATATTTT.

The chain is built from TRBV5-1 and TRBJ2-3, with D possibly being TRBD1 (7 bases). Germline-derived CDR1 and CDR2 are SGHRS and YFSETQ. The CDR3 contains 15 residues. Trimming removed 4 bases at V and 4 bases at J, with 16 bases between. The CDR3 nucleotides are TGCGCCAGCAGCCTCGGAGGGGGCAGCCCAGATACGCAGTATTTT. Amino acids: CASSLGGGSPDTQYF.

CDR3 in DNA: TGTGCCAGCGCCCGGACGAATCAGCCCCAGCATTTT. Translated, it gives CASARTNQPQHF. V gene TRBV19 combines with J gene TRBJ1-5; D gene unclear. CDR1 is LNHDA, CDR2 SQIVND, per germline (reference sequence). Trimming left V 9 bases short and J 4 bases short, with 10 bases between. CDR3 length: 12 residues.

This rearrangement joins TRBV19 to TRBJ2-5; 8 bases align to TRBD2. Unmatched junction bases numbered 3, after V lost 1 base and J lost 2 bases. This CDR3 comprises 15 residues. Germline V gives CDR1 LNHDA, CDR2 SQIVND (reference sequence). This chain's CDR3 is CASSIGAGEQETQYF. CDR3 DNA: TGTGCCAGTAGTATAGGAGCGGGGGAGCAAGAGACCCAGTACTTC.

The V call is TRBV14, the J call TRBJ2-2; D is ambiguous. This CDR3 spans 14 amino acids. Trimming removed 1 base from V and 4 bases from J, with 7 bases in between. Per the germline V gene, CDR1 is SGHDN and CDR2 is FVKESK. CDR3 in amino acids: CASSQVDGTGELFF. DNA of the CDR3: TGTGCCAGCAGCCAAGTAGATGGCACCGGGGAGCTGTTTTTT. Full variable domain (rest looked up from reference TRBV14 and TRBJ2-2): EAGVTQFPSHSVIEKGQTVTLRCDPISGHDNLYWYRRVMGKEIKFLLHFVKESKQDESGMPNNRFLAERTGGTYSTLKVQPAELEDSGVYFCASSQVDGTGELFFGEGSRLTVL.

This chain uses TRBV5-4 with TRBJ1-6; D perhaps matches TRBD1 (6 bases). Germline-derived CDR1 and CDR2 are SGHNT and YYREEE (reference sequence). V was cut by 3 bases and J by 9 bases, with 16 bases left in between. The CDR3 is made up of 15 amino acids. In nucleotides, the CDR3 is TGTGCCAGCAGCTCTCCGACAGGATCGGGTTCACCCCTCCACTTT. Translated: CASSSPTGSGSPLHF.

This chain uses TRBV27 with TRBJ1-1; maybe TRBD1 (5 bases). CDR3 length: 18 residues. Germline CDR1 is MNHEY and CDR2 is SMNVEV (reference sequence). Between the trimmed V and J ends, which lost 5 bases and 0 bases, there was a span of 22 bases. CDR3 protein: CASSPAAAGPIMNTEAFF. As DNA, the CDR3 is TGTGCCAGCAGTCCCGCAGCGGCAGGGCCCATTATGAACACTGAAGCTTTCTTT.

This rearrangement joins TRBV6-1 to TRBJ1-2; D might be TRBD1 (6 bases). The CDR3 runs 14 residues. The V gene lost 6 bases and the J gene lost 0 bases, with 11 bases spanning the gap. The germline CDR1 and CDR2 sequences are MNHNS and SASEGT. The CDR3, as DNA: TGTGCCAGCAGGGGGACAAGTACTAACTATGGCTACACCTTC. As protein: CASRGTSTNYGYTF.

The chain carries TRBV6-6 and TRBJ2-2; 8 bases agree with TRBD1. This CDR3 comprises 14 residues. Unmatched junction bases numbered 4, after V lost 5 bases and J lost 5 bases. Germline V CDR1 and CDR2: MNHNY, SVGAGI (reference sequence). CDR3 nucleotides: TGTGCCAGCAGTAAGACAGGGGCGACCGGGGAGCTGTTTTTT. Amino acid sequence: CASSKTGATGELFF.

Here the CDR3 DNA reads TGTGCCAGCAGCTTAGGGCGGAGGAGCTCCTACAATGAGCAGTTCTTC. Its protein product is CASSLGRRSSYNEQFF. The chain uses TRBV5-8 and TRBJ2-1; possibly TRBD2 for D (5 bases). Trimming removed 2 bases from V and 0 bases from J, with 12 bases in between. This CDR3 region has 16 residues. Germline-derived CDR1 and CDR2 are SGHTS and YDEGEE.

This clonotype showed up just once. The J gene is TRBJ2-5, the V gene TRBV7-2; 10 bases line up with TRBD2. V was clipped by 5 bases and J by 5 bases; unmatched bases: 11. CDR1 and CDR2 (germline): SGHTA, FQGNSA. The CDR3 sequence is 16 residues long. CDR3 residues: CASSLPGGSGGETQYF. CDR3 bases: TGTGCCAGCAGCCTACCCGGGGGTAGCGGGGGGGAGACCCAGTACTTC.

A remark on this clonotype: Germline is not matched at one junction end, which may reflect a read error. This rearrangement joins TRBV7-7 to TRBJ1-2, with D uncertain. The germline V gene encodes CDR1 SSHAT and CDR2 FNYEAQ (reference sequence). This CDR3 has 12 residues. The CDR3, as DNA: TGTGCTGTAGGACTGAGGCTAGATGGCCACACCTTC. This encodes CAVGLRLDGHTF.

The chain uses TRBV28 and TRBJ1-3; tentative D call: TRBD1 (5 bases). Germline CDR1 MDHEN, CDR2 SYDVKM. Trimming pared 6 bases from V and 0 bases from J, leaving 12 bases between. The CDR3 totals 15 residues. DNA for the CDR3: TGTGCCAGCAGCCCCCCCACAGGCTCTGGAAACACCATATATTTT. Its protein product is CASSPPTGSGNTIYF.

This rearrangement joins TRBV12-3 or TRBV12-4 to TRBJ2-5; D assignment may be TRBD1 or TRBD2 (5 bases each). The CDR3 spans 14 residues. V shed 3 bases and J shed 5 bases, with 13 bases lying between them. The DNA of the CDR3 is TGTGCCAGCAGTTTTTTTGGGGGAGTGGAGACCCAGTACTTC. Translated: CASSFFGGVETQYF.

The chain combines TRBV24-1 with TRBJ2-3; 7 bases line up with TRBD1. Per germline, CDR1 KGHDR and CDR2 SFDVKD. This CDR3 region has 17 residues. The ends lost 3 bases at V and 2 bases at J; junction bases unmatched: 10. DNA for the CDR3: TGTGCCACCAGTGATCCTGCACCGGGACAGCACACAGATACGCAGTATTTT. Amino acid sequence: CATSDPAPGQHTDTQYF.

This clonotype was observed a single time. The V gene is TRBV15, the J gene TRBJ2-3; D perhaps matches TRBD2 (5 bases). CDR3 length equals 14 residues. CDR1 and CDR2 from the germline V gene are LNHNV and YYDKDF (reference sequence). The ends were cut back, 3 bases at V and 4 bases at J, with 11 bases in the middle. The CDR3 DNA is TGTGCCACCAGCAGTTTCGGGGTATCAGATACGCAGTATTTT. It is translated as CATSSFGVSDTQYF.

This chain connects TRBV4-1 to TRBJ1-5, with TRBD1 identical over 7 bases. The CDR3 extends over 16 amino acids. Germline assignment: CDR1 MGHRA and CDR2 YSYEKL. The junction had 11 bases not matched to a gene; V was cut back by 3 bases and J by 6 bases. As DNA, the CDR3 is TGCGCCAGCAGCCAGACTTGGACAGGTGGAGGTCAGCCCCAGCATTTT. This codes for CASSQTWTGGGQPQHF.

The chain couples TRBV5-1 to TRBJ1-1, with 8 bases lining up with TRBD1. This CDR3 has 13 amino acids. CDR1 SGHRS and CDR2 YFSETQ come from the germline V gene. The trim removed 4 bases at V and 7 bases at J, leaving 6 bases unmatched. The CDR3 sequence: CASSPDRADEAFF. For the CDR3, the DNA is TGCGCCAGCAGCCCGGACAGGGCTGATGAAGCTTTCTTT.

CDR3 residues: CASSSQGPTGANVLTF. As DNA, the CDR3 is TGTGCCAGTAGTAGCCAGGGGCCCACCGGGGCCAACGTCCTGACTTTC. This sequence joins TRBV19 and TRBJ2-6; maybe TRBD1 (6 bases). This CDR3 is 16 amino acids long. The ends were cut back, 4 bases at V and 4 bases at J, with 14 bases in the middle. Germline V gene data show CDR1 as LNHDA and CDR2 as SQIVND (reference sequence).

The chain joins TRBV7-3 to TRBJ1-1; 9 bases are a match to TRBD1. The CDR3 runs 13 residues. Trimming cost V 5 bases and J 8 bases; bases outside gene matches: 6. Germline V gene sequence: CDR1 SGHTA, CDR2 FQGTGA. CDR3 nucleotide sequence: TGTGCCAGCAGCCTACTCGGGACAGGGGAAGCTTTCTTT. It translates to CASSLLGTGEAFF.

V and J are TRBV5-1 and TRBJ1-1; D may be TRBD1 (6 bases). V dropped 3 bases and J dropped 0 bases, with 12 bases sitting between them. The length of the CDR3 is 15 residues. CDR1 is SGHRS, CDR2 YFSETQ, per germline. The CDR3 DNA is TGCGCCAGCAGCTCTGCGACAGGTTTGAACACTGAAGCTTTCTTT. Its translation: CASSSATGLNTEAFF.

The DNA of the CDR3 is TGTGCCAGCAGCCAATCAGGCTATGGCTACACCTTC. Protein: CASSQSGYGYTF. V and J are TRBV16 and TRBJ1-2; D gene ambiguous. The germline V gene has CDR1 KGHSY and CDR2 FQNENV. CDR3 size: 12 residues. V dropped 0 bases and J dropped 4 bases, with 3 bases sitting between them. Based on the CDR3 plus reference TRBV16 and TRBJ1-2, the full variable domain is GEEVAQTPKHLVRGEGQKAKLYCAPIKGHSYVFWYQQVLKNEFKFLISFQNENVFDETGMPKERFSAKCLPNSPCSLEIQATKLEDSAVYFCASSQSGYGYTFGSGTRLTVV.

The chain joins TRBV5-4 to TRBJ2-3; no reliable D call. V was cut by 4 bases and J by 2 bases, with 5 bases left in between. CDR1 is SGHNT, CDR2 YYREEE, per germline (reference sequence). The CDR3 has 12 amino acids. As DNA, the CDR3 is TGTGCCAGCAGCAGGCTCACAGATACGCAGTATTTT. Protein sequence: CASSRLTDTQYF.